Listed below are T cell receptor beta chains from one sample, sequenced in a study of cytomegalovirus exposure and HLA in healthy donors. The assay was immunoSEQ multiplex PCR, and TCRdb's table has in-frame clones only and misses some. The sample includes about 140,000 clones, over 70% seen only once; the top ten take 2.8%. Sequences were obtained from PBMCs. All receptors derive from a male donor in good health and CMV-seronegative. CDR3s include the opening cysteine and the closing phenylalanine or tryptophan. Each record gives: D gene, J gene, V gene, clone size, CDR3 protein, CDR3 DNA. The D gene is left open where the match is weak. Only some rows state a clone size, as once, few, many or a class for expanded clones.

TRBD1 | TRBJ1-2 | TRBV6-5 | NA | CASSYSGQVYGYTF | TGTGCCAGCAGTTACTCGGGACAGGTCTATGGCTACACCTTC
NA | TRBJ1-1 | TRBV5-4 | NA | CASSFVQADTEAFF | TGTGCCAGCAGCTTCGTACAAGCGGACACTGAAGCTTTCTTT
TRBD1 | TRBJ2-7 | TRBV30 | NA | CAWSRDRGWNEQYF | TGTGCCTGGAGTCGGGACAGGGGGTGGAACGAGCAGTACTTC
NA | TRBJ2-5 | TRBV5-1 | NA | CASSGLETQYF | TGCGCCAGCAGTGGCTTAGAGACCCAGTACTTC
NA | TRBJ1-2 | TRBV30 | NA | CAWRWVADGYTF | TGTGCCTGGAGATGGGTGGCGGATGGCTACACCTTC
TRBD1 | TRBJ1-6 | TRBV7-3 | NA | CASSLGRTGSPLHF | TGTGCCAGCAGCCTAGGGAGGACAGGTTCACCCCTCCACTTT
NA | TRBJ2-5 | TRBV5-6 | NA | CASSRRVNQETQYF | TGTGCCAGCAGTCGGAGGGTGAACCAAGAGACCCAGTACTTC
NA | TRBJ2-3 | TRBV6-6 | NA | CASIWDTSTDTQYF | TGTGCCAGCATTTGGGACACCAGCACAGATACGCAGTATTTT
TRBD2 | TRBJ2-1 | TRBV29-1 | NA | CSVPKRGDNYNEQFF | TGCAGCGTTCCTAAGCGGGGTGATAACTACAATGAGCAGTTCTTC
TRBD1 | TRBJ1-2 | TRBV5-4 | NA | CASSLSGQGGYGYTF | TGTGCCAGCAGCTTGTCAGGACAGGGGGGCTATGGCTACACCTTC
TRBD1 | TRBJ2-7 | TRBV5-4 | NA | CASSLPTGGDEQYF | TGTGCCAGCAGCTTGCCGACAGGGGGCGACGAGCAGTACTTC
TRBD1 | TRBJ1-1 | TRBV4-2 | NA | CASSQGRQGGSFF | TGTGCCAGCAGCCAGGGTAGACAGGGGGGGTCTTTCTTT
NA | TRBJ2-7 | TRBV5-1 | NA | CASSLDSLFSYEQYF | TGCGCCAGCAGCTTGGATTCCTTATTCTCCTACGAGCAGTACTTC
TRBD2 | TRBJ2-1 | TRBV10-1 | NA | CASSESTSGRRAEQFF | TGCGCCAGCAGTGAGTCTACTAGCGGGAGGCGGGCTGAGCAGTTCTTC
TRBD1 | TRBJ2-7 | TRBV27 | NA | CASSLSTGYEQYF | TGTGCCAGCAGTTTATCGACAGGGTACGAGCAGTACTTC
TRBD1 | TRBJ2-2 | TRBV6-5 | once | CASSDRAITGELFF | TGTGCCAGCAGCGACAGGGCGATCACCGGGGAGCTGTTTTTT
NA | TRBJ2-1 | TRBV7-9 | NA | CASSLGMYGGRGYNEQFF | TGTGCCAGCAGCTTAGGCATGTATGGCGGGCGAGGTTACAATGAGCAGTTCTTC
TRBD1 | TRBJ1-5 | TRBV7-2 | NA | CASSFPGGIQPQHF | TGTGCCAGCAGCTTCCCAGGGGGTATACAGCCCCAGCATTTT
NA | TRBJ2-2 | TRBV30 | NA | CAWNIAGRGGELFF | TGTGCCTGGAATATAGCCGGCCGTGGAGGGGAGCTGTTTTTT
NA | TRBJ1-1 | TRBV29-1 | few | CSISRGSNTEAFF | TGCAGTATAAGCAGGGGCTCGAACACTGAAGCTTTCTTT
NA | TRBJ2-7 | TRBV5-6 | NA | CASSHPGEREVYEQYF | TGTGCCAGCAGCCATCCTGGGGAAAGGGAGGTCTACGAGCAGTACTTC
NA | TRBJ2-1 | TRBV9 | NA | CASSVVAGTYNEQFF | TGTGCCAGCAGCGTAGTTGCGGGGACCTACAATGAGCAGTTCTTC
TRBD2 | TRBJ2-1 | TRBV9 | NA | CASSGVTSGSYNEQFF | TGTGCCAGCAGCGGAGTCACTAGCGGCTCCTACAATGAGCAGTTCTTC
NA | TRBJ1-2 | TRBV4-2 | NA | CASSRSRDYHF | TGTGCCAGCAGCCGGTCCCGGGATTACCACTTC
TRBD1 | TRBJ2-1 | TRBV2 | NA | CASSVLGTVAHNEQFF | TGTGCCAGCAGTGTGCTCGGGACAGTCGCCCACAATGAGCAGTTCTTC
TRBD2 | TRBJ2-5 | TRBV11-2 | NA | CASSLGASGSQETQYF | TGTGCCAGCAGCTTAGGGGCTAGCGGGAGCCAAGAGACCCAGTACTTC
NA | TRBJ1-1 | TRBV10-3 | few | CAMMDSLNTEAFF | TGTGCCATGATGGACAGTCTGAACACTGAAGCTTTCTTT
TRBD2 | TRBJ2-3 | TRBV6-6 | NA | CASRERDRGTDTQYF | TGTGCCAGCAGGGAGCGGGACCGAGGCACAGATACGCAGTATTTT
NA | TRBJ1-2 | TRBV19 | NA | CASKDSPINYGYTF | TGTGCCAGTAAGGACAGTCCCATTAACTATGGCTACACCTTC